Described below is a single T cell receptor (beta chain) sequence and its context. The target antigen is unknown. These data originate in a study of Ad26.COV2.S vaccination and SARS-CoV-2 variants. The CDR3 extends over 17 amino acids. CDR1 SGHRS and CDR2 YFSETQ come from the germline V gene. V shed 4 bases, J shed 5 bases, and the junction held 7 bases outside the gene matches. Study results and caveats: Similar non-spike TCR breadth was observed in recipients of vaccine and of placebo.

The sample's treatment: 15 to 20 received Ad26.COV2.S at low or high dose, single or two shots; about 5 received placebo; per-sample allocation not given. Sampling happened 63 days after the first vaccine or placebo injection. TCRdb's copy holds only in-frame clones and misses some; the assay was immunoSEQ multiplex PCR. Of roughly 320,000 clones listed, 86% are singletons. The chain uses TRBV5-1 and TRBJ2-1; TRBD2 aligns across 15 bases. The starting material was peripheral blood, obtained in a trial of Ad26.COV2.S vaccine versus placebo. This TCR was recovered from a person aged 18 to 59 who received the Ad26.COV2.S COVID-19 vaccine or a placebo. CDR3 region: CASSRRTSGGVDNEQFF. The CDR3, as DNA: TGCGCCAGCAGCCGCAGGACTAGCGGGGGGGTAGACAATGAGCAGTTCTTC.